A single sample is the source of the 25 T cell receptor beta chains below, sequenced in a study of HIV-infected children after antiretroviral therapy interruption. Indicated treatment: PENTA 11 planned treatment interruption arm or continuous ART arm. Unique molecular identifiers were included in an RNA-based 3' RACE TCR library. TCRdb redid the calling of the 3' RACE reads with MiXCR, one entry per CDR3 protein. Of roughly 46,000 distinct CDR3 sequences listed, roughly 4.5% are singletons. This specimen consisted of CD45RA+ CD4+ T cells from PBMCs, pooled from several time points, obtained from a donor given antiretroviral therapy, either interrupted or continuous. The subset was: naive CD4+ CD45RA+ CD45RO- T cells. Receptor source: a pool of human donors with HIV.

This clonotype has at least ten counts. The chain carries TRBV7-9 and TRBJ1-4, with D unclear. Deletions cut 5 bases from V and 5 bases from J, with 18 bases between. Germline V gene lookup returns CDR1 SEHNR and CDR2 FQNEAQ (reference sequence). The CDR3 sequence is 16 residues long. The CDR3 DNA is TGTGCCAGCAGCGTACCATACATCAGTGCCAATGAAAAACTGTTTTTT. Encoded protein: CASSVPYISANEKLFF.

This clonotype has at least ten counts. This sequence joins TRBV7-9 and TRBJ1-2; 9 bases agree with TRBD1. Germline CDR1 SEHNR, CDR2 FQNEAQ (reference sequence). J lost 8 bases, V lost 1 base, and 8 bases had no gene match. The CDR3 has 15 residues. This CDR3 is CASSLDSHRGHGYTF. CDR3 bases: TGTGCCAGCAGCTTAGATTCGCACAGGGGGCACGGCTACACCTTC.

This clonotype was picked up many times. This rearrangement joins TRBV6-1 to TRBJ2-3; no definite D call. Per germline, CDR1 MNHNS and CDR2 SASEGT. V was clipped by 7 bases and J by 5 bases, with 10 bases between them. This CDR3 region has 12 residues. CDR3 protein: CASIGGGDTQYF. CDR3 bases: TGTGCCAGCATCGGCGGCGGAGATACGCAGTATTTT.

V usage is TRBV12-2 and J usage is TRBJ1-6. TRBV12-2 represents a pseudogene. CDR3 length: 14 amino acids. Here the CDR3 reads CASRLPDPHSPLHF. DNA of the CDR3: TGTGCAAGTCGCTTGCCAGATCCCCATTCACCCCTCCACTTT.

This clonotype has ten or more counts. V is TRBV2 and J is TRBJ2-7, with a possible D match to TRBD1 (6 bases). Between the trimmed V and J ends, which lost 8 bases and 2 bases, there was a span of 10 bases. The CDR3 is 12 amino acids. Germline CDR1 and CDR2: SNHLY and FYNNEI. The CDR3 nucleotides are TGTGCCAGCGGCTACAGGGCCTACGAGCAGTACTTC. Protein product: CASGYRAYEQYF.

This clonotype was found many times. In DNA form, the CDR3 reads TGCAGCGTTGGGGGGTCGTCCTACGAGCAGTACTTC. Translation gives CSVGGSSYEQYF. The chain combines TRBV29-1 with TRBJ2-7; D possibly uses TRBD1 or TRBD2 (5 bases each). CDR3 size: 12 residues. Germline CDR1 SQVTM, CDR2 ANQGSEA. Deletions cut 4 bases from V and 1 base from J, with 8 bases between.

This clonotype was observed at least ten times. This sequence joins TRBV19 and TRBJ1-5; D is unresolved. Trimming stripped 7 bases from V and 7 bases from J, with 5 bases between. CDR1 and CDR2 (germline): LNHDA, SQIVND (reference sequence). The CDR3 contains 10 residues. CDR3: CASMKQPQHF. The CDR3 DNA follows: TGTGCCAGTATGAAACAGCCCCAGCATTTT.

This clonotype appeared many times. The rearrangement links TRBV12-3 or TRBV12-4 to TRBJ1-2; D is unclear. The CDR3 is 16 residues long. The germline V and J ends were trimmed by 8 bases and 8 bases, with 27 bases remaining between them. Here the CDR3 reads CASQGRGGRWSGGYTF. In DNA, the CDR3 is TGTGCCAGCCAAGGGCGAGGAGGCCGGTGGAGTGGGGGCTACACCTTC.

There are many counts of this clonotype. The chain links TRBV29-1 to TRBJ2-7; 10 bases line up with TRBD1. Germline lookup yields CDR1 SQVTM and CDR2 ANQGSEA. There are 13 residues in the CDR3. V dropped 7 bases and J dropped 0; count of bases not matched to a gene: 3. The CDR3 nucleotides are TGCAGCGGCCGGGACAGGGGCTCCTACGAGCAGTACTTC. It is translated as CSGRDRGSYEQYF.

This clonotype appeared many times. One end of the junction does not line up with germline, which may come from a read error. The chain has TRBV10-3 and TRBJ1-6; D uncertain. CDR3 length equals 9 residues. Germline V lookup: CDR1 ENHRY, CDR2 SYGVKD. CDR3 DNA sequence: TGCTTTCTGGGTTCACCCCTCCACTTT. This sequence encodes CFLGSPLHF.

This clonotype was found many times. V gene TRBV5-1 combines with J gene TRBJ2-2; D unclear. CDR1 and CDR2 from the germline V gene are SGHRS and YFSETQ. The CDR3 consists of 14 residues. V was cut by 0 bases and J by 4 bases, with 7 bases left in between. DNA for the CDR3: TGCGCCAGCAGCTTGGAGTGGGGCACCGGGGAGCTGTTTTTT. Its protein product is CASSLEWGTGELFF.

This clonotype has a count of ten or more. The chain uses TRBV27 and TRBJ2-3; D gene ambiguous. Germline CDR1 and CDR2: MNHEY and SMNVEV (reference sequence). Trimming took off 6 bases at V and 6 bases at J, with 7 bases between the two ends. The CDR3 is made up of 11 amino acids. CDR3 region: CASRLRDTQYF. The CDR3 region has the DNA TGTGCCAGCAGACTGAGGGATACGCAGTATTTT.

This clonotype was observed at least ten times. This chain joins TRBV6-6 and TRBJ2-7; possible D gene TRBD2, 6 bases. V was pared by 5 bases and J by 2 bases, with 16 bases between. This CDR3 region has 15 residues. Germline lookup yields CDR1 MNHNY and CDR2 SVGAGI (reference sequence). CDR3 in amino acids: CASSSRDSATYEQYF. The CDR3 DNA sequence: TGTGCCAGCAGTAGCCGGGACTCCGCTACCTACGAGCAGTACTTC.

This clonotype was recorded at least ten times. This rearrangement joins TRBV30 to TRBJ1-1; D unclear. Germline CDR1 and CDR2: GTSNPN and SVGIG (reference sequence). V shed 5 bases and J shed 3 bases, with 7 bases lying between them. This CDR3 comprises 11 residues. The CDR3 DNA follows: TGTGCCTGGGTAAGAGACACTGAAGCTTTCTTT. Residues: CAWVRDTEAFF.

This clonotype showed up many times. The chain couples TRBV20-1 to TRBJ1-5, with D possibly TRBD1 on 6 matching bases. The CDR3 is made up of 13 amino acids. V was clipped by 6 bases and J by 4 bases, with 13 bases between them. Per germline, CDR1 DFQATT and CDR2 SNEGSKA (reference sequence). CDR3 region: CSAARGDNQPQHF. The CDR3, as DNA: TGCAGTGCGGCAAGGGGGGATAATCAGCCCCAGCATTTT.

In this sample, this clonotype turned up many times. The V call is TRBV29-1, the J call TRBJ2-2, with a weak D call TRBD1 (6 bases). Germline V lookup: CDR1 SQVTM, CDR2 ANQGSEA. V lost 7 bases to trimming and J lost 6 bases, with 12 bases between them. This CDR3 region has 12 residues. The CDR3 region is CSGRQVPGELFF. CDR3 nucleotide sequence: TGCAGCGGTCGACAGGTCCCCGGGGAGCTGTTTTTT.

This clonotype was found many times. This rearrangement joins TRBV12-3 or TRBV12-4 to TRBJ2-2, with D unresolved. The CDR3 is 15 residues long. V shed 6 bases and J shed 0 bases, with 11 bases lying between them. Written as DNA, the CDR3 is TGTGCCAGCAGATCCCTCCCGGCGAACACCGGGGAGCTGTTTTTT. Amino acids: CASRSLPANTGELFF.

This clonotype was seen at least ten times. The gene calls are TRBV24-1 and TRBJ2-1; D is unclear. Per the germline V gene, CDR1 is KGHDR and CDR2 is SFDVKD. The CDR3 loop spans 13 amino acids. V was cut by 0 bases and J by 5 bases, with 4 bases left in between. CDR3 amino acids: CATSDLQDNEQFF. The CDR3 nucleotides are TGTGCCACCAGTGATTTGCAGGACAATGAGCAGTTCTTC.

In its sample, this clonotype was seen many times. The chain links TRBV19 to TRBJ2-1; D ambiguous. The CDR3 is 13 residues long. Germline CDR1 is LNHDA and CDR2 is SQIVND (reference sequence). The V end was cut by 4 bases, the J end by 5 bases, with 9 bases between. The CDR3 reads CASSTTGHNEQFF. The DNA of the CDR3 is TGTGCCAGTAGTACGACGGGCCACAATGAGCAGTTCTTC. Full variable domain (missing parts from reference TRBV19 and TRBJ2-1): DGGITQSPKYLFRKEGQNVTLSCEQNLNHDAMYWYRQDPGQGLRLIYYSQIVNDFQKGDIAEGYSVSREKKESFPLTVTSAQKNPTAFYLCASSTTGHNEQFFGPGTRLTVL.

This clonotype showed up many times. The V gene is TRBV25-1, the J gene TRBJ2-1, with D possibly being TRBD2 (7 bases). The CDR3 has 14 amino acids. V was trimmed by 3 bases and J by 11 bases, leaving 17 bases between them. Per germline, CDR1 MGHDK and CDR2 SYGVNS. The CDR3: CASSESGGPRKQFF. The CDR3 bases are TGTGCCAGCAGTGAGTCGGGGGGCCCTCGGAAGCAGTTCTTC.

In this sample, this clonotype turned up a few times. The gene calls are TRBV7-9 and TRBJ2-2; TRBD2 is a possible D gene (5 bases). The germline CDR1 and CDR2 sequences are SEHNR and FQNEAQ (reference sequence). Trimming took 7 bases from V and 0 from J, leaving 9 bases between them. The CDR3 totals 14 residues. CDR3 in amino acids: CASTQRTNTGELFF. As DNA, the CDR3 is TGTGCCAGCACCCAGCGGACGAACACCGGGGAGCTGTTTTTT. The variable domain in full, with the rest retrieved from reference TRBV7-9 and TRBJ2-2, is DTGVSQNPRHKITKRGQNVTFRCDPISEHNRLYWYRQTLGQGPEFLTYFQNEAQLEKSRLLSDRFSAERPKGSFSTLEIQRTEQGDSAMYLCASTQRTNTGELFFGEGSRLTVL.

This clonotype has ten or more counts. The chain couples TRBV25-1 to TRBJ1-2; 10 nucleotides match TRBD1. With V trimmed by 3 bases and J by 2 bases, 0 bases remained unmatched. The CDR3 covers 14 residues. Germline values: CDR1 MGHDK, CDR2 SYGVNS. For the CDR3, the DNA is TGTGCCAGCAGTGAGGGACAGGGGAACTATGGCTACACCTTC. As protein: CASSEGQGNYGYTF.

This clonotype was found many times. The genes are TRBV5-1 and TRBJ2-2; 8 positions match TRBD1. This CDR3 has 15 residues. CDR1 is SGHRS, CDR2 YFSETQ, per germline. Germline trimming cut 1 base from V and 1 base from J; bases unmatched to any gene: 0. CDR3 nucleotide sequence: TGCGCCAGCAGCTTGACAGGGGGGAACACCGGGGAGCTGTTTTTT. It specifies CASSLTGGNTGELFF.

The sample holds many counts of this clonotype. The V and J genes are TRBV3-1 and TRBJ2-5; D not resolved. There are 14 residues in the CDR3. The germline gives CDR1 LGHDT, CDR2 YNNKEL (reference sequence). Trimming removed 2 bases from V and 3 bases from J, with 10 bases in between. As DNA, the CDR3 is TGTGCCAGCAGCCAAACGGGTCTAAAAGAGACCCAGTACTTC. Its translation: CASSQTGLKETQYF.

The chain is built from TRBV6-1 and TRBJ1-1, with TRBD1 identical over 7 bases. Unmatched junction bases numbered 7, after V lost 5 bases and J lost 4 bases. CDR3 length: 14 amino acids. The germline gives CDR1 MNHNS, CDR2 SASEGT. The CDR3 spells CASSYRDSRTEAFF. DNA of the CDR3: TGTGCCAGCAGTTACCGGGACAGCCGCACTGAAGCTTTCTTT.